These T cell receptor beta chains were read from a single sample in a study of tumor-infiltrating lymphocytes in primary liver carcinoma. TCRdb redid the calling of the multiplex PCR reads with MiXCR, one entry per CDR3 protein. The sample records approximately 100,000 distinct CDR3 sequences, under 70% being singletons. What was sequenced was liver tumor tissue from sampling region 2. The receptors come from a woman aged 60-75 years with primary liver carcinoma and hepatitis B virus infection. Each CDR3 is given without its conserved first and last residue. The order of the fields is CDR3 protein, clone size, J gene, V gene. Where a row states a size, it is once, few, many or the class of an expanded clone; other rows omit it.

CDR3: TSTRLGGEFEQY; size: NA; J: TRBJ2-7; V: TRBV2
CDR3: TSNLDWVSLAGPYEQY; size: NA; J: TRBJ2-7; V: TRBV11-2
CDR3: ASSLEEGARNIQY; size: NA; J: TRBJ2-4; V: TRBV5-1
CDR3: ASSYSSGAPYEQY; size: many; J: TRBJ2-7; V: TRBV6-5
CDR3: ASSPGQYFEQY; size: many; J: TRBJ2-7; V: TRBV12-3/TRBV12-4
CDR3: ASSLDPGDNQPQH; size: medium-sized; J: TRBJ1-5; V: TRBV11-2
CDR3: ASSTGQINQPQH; size: many; J: TRBJ1-5; V: TRBV7-8
CDR3: SGRTGRSYNEQI; size: NA; J: TRBJ2-1; V: TRBV29-1
CDR3: ASSLDMTNADTQY; size: many; J: TRBJ2-3; V: TRBV11-2
CDR3: ASSQGSTGVEKLF; size: many; J: TRBJ1-4; V: TRBV4-1
CDR3: ASSQNAGEADTQY; size: NA; J: TRBJ2-3; V: TRBV11-2
CDR3: SARDRNTEAF; size: NA; J: TRBJ1-1; V: TRBV20-1
CDR3: ATSDLRGSNSALH; size: NA; J: TRBJ1-6; V: TRBV24-1
CDR3: SARDPTGGYEQY; size: NA; J: TRBJ2-7; V: TRBV20-1
CDR3: SVEEEAGDAQY; size: few; J: TRBJ2-3; V: TRBV29-1
CDR3: AGTHSVSDTGELF; size: once; J: TRBJ2-2; V: TRBV4-1
CDR3: ASNQRDSGYEQF; size: NA; J: TRBJ2-1; V: TRBV4-1
CDR3: ACNYRRRGRENIQY; size: NA; J: TRBJ2-4; V: TRBV11-3
CDR3: VSSSRGVRTMGNKQF; size: NA; J: TRBJ2-1; V: TRBV11-3
CDR3: ASSLGGAQDINYGYT; size: many; J: TRBJ1-2; V: TRBV28